Shown below are 3 T cell receptor beta chains from a single sample sequenced in a study of OX40 agonist ivuxolimab in advanced cancers. Method: immunoSEQ multiplex PCR; TCRdb's copy keeps in-frame clones and lacks some. The sample yields more than 12,000 clones, about 94% seen once. The sequences come from CD4+ or CD8+ T cells sorted from blood, collected in a trial of the OX40 agonist ivuxolimab. The receptors originated from an adult with an advanced solid tumor such as melanoma, head and neck, liver or kidney cancer.

The chain employs TRBV27 and TRBJ1-1; 9 bases are a match to TRBD1. The CDR3 runs to 18 residues. Germline V gene lookup returns CDR1 MNHEY and CDR2 SMNVEV (reference sequence). V shed 2 bases, J shed 5 bases, and the junction held 15 bases outside the gene matches. The CDR3 protein is CASSLGTDRGVLGTEAFF. DNA of the CDR3: TGTGCCAGCAGTTTAGGTACTGACAGGGGGGTGTTGGGAACTGAAGCTTTCTTT.

V gene TRBV2 combines with J gene TRBJ1-2; D gene ambiguous. This CDR3 is built from 12 residues. V shed 5 bases and J shed 2 bases, with 6 bases lying between them. The germline CDR1 and CDR2 sequences are SNHLY and FYNNEI. As DNA, the CDR3 is TGTGCCAGCAGTACGCAAAACTATGGCTACACCTTC. The encoded protein is CASSTQNYGYTF.

The chain links TRBV5-1 to TRBJ2-5, with 9 bases identical to TRBD2. The CDR3 contains 19 residues. Germline assignment: CDR1 SGHRS and CDR2 YFSETQ. J gave up 5 bases and V 4 bases, and 21 bases lay outside the gene matches. The CDR3 nucleotides read TGCGCCAGCAGCCCCGGGGTTAGCGGGGGTCATGCTAGTTCCGAGACCCAGTACTTC. Amino acids: CASSPGVSGGHASSETQYF. The full variable domain, its missing parts supplied by reference TRBV5-1 and TRBJ2-5, is KAGVTQTPRYLIKTRGQQVTLSCSPISGHRSVSWYQQTPGQGLQFLFEYFSETQRNKGNFPGRFSGRQFSNSRSEMNVSTLELGDSALYLCASSPGVSGGHASSETQYFGPGTRLLVL.